This TCR beta chain comes out of a study of identical twins listed by TCRdb under 2016. With regard to the full study: The study deep-sequenced TCR alpha and beta repertoires from monozygotic twins, unrelated adults of various ages and cord blood to test whether fetal clonotypes persist. To rule out contamination, replicate twin experiments were performed at different times with different library preparation protocols.

Reading the germline V gene gives CDR1 SGHDN and CDR2 FVKESK. Here V drops 6 bases and J drops 1 base, and the junction holds 5 bases not matched to any gene. From cysteine to phenylalanine, the CDR3 is 15 amino acids long. Solely the CDR3 DNA is kept, with 45 bases framed from the first base. All donors were healthy Caucasians. The twin cohort consisted of three pairs of female monozygotic twins, all aged roughly 18 to 30 years. Peripheral blood mononuclear cells were the source from which RNA for the TCR libraries was isolated. This clonotype has more than one count but fewer than ten. Its antigen is currently not known. No base-level quality is on record; no much larger clone is a single base apart. Results and caveats for the whole study, not just this receptor: Compared with coincidental sharing between unrelated individuals, an excess of low generation-probability sequences was observed among out-of-frame TCR alpha sequences shared between twins. Zero-insertion analyses could be partly confounded by invariant T cells such as MAIT and iNKT, though diverse VJ usage argued against such confounding for most clonotypes. The excess sharing between twins in beta out-of-frame sequences was weaker because fewer shared sequences reduced the signal-to-noise ratio. Abundant cord blood beta clonotypes carried fewer insertions; young adult naive repertoires showed a weaker similar trend, while memory repertoires showed none. Conclusions relied on cross-sectional statistical analysis, since the same donors could not be followed over many years. In monozygotic twins, out-of-frame TCR alpha sharing was systematically underestimated by recombination models, although the models agreed with sharing between unrelated individuals.

Library construction relied on 5' RACE. The listed sequencing device is Illumina HiSeq 2000. Template switching introduced a universal primer binding site; the final cDNA contained a unique molecular identifier, enabling accurate counting of TCR cDNA molecules. Specific primers in the conserved constant-segment region were used to synthesize first-strand cDNA for the TCR alpha and beta chains. To control for contamination, every cDNA library was double barcoded, receiving both a SMART-Mk sample barcode and Illumina barcodes. Two successive PCR steps introduced TruSeq adapter sequences along with Illumina sample barcodes. The Illumina HiSeq platform was used with custom primers to sequence TCR alpha and beta cDNA libraries. As for the authors' bioinformatics: Raw reads were processed with MiGEC to extract unique molecular identifiers, and MiXCR was used to determine CDR3 positions. Recombination models were inferred per individual with the repgenHMM and IGoR tools using an EM algorithm. Shared clonotypes were analyzed with the tcR package in R, and sharing was normalized by the product of cloneset sizes. To study raw recombination without the effects of thymic and clonal selection, out-of-frame nonproductive sequences were analyzed. TCRdb reran the public reads through fastp at Q25 and MiXCR, keeping productive beta chains. CDR3 protein sequences are deduplicated, and each keeps its most common genes and DNA. These V and J calls derive from TCRdb rather than the authors' analysis. This sample has under 1 million distinct CDR3 sequences in its table, and 10% to 15% of those were observed once. The ten largest clones take up roughly 1.6% of the sample.

The sample also formed part of further work on yellow fever vaccine responses in identical twins. From that second study: The T cell response to vaccination in identical twins was reported by the authors to appear partly convergent and partly personalized. The study precisely tracked vaccine-responding T cell clones in identical twins.

The chain uses TRBV14 and TRBJ2-3; 9 central nucleotides agree with TRBD1. Sequencing was carried out using PBMCs. The sequence was obtained from a woman aged 18-29 years in good health. The CDR3 has the sequence CASRQQGAGTDTQYF. The DNA sequence is given as TGTGCCAGCAGGCAACAGGGGGCCGGCACAGATACGCAGTATTTT.